This T cell receptor beta chain was sequenced in a study of OX40 agonist ivuxolimab in advanced cancers. Study as a whole: Prior therapy, whether anti-PD-1, anti-PD-L1 or anti-CTLA-4, was allowed, and about 39% had some. Three patients, one with hepatocellular carcinoma and two with cutaneous melanoma, responded partially.

Germline CDR1 SGHTA, CDR2 FQGTGA. There are 13 residues in the CDR3. V lost 2 bases, J lost 8 bases, and 12 bases lay in between. Only in-frame clones appear in the TCRdb table, and some are missing; sequencing was by immunoSEQ multiplex PCR. Of about 60,000 clones in the sample, under 85% were seen once. Details on this clone: Its cognate antigen is unknown.

Findings of the study overall: The study observed clonal expansion of CD4+ and CD8+ blood T cells by week 6 at 0.1 to 3.0 mg/kg. Those patients achieving a partial response at 0.1-3.0 mg/kg showed among the lowest clonal expansion.

The sequencing here drew on CD4+ or CD8+ T cells sorted from blood, taken in a trial of the OX40 agonist ivuxolimab. The source is an adult with an advanced solid tumor such as melanoma, head and neck, liver or kidney cancer. The chain combines TRBV7-3 with TRBJ1-2; D uncertain. CDR3 bases: TGTGCCAGCAGCTTAGCGGGGAGGGAAGGCTACACCTTC. Protein product: CASSLAGREGYTF.